This TCR beta chain was sequenced during a study of Tregs in tolerant kidney transplant recipients. Regarding the study as a whole: No direct test of biological reproducibility was done here.

TCRdb keeps only in-frame clones here, not all; method: immunoSEQ multiplex PCR. The sample consists of some 88,000 clones, 90% to 95% of them appearing once. A remark on this clone: Its target is unknown.

V dropped 8 bases and J dropped 4 bases, with 17 bases sitting between them. The CDR3 contains 14 residues. Germline CDR1 reads MNHEY; CDR2 reads SMNVEV (reference sequence). The chain links TRBV27 to TRBJ1-2; TRBD1 might be the D (5 bases). The sequence was collected from a human donor in good health. The sequencing input was CD8+ T cells from blood. The CDR3 protein is CASGPGPVGYGYTF. The CDR3 DNA sequence: TGTGCCAGCGGCCCAGGGCCCGTGGGCTATGGCTACACCTTC.